A single sample is the source of the 15 T cell receptor beta chains below, sequenced in a study of blood T cell repertoires in COVID-19. Assay used: immunoSEQ multiplex PCR; TCRdb lists only in-frame clones, some missing. The sample includes some 130,000 clones, about nine tenths of them seen just once. Sequenced input: peripheral blood. These receptors were collected from a woman in her sixties or seventies with COVID-19, enrolled during active disease.

Only one count was recorded for this clone. CDR3 residues: CASSPAAQGSNEQFF. The CDR3 DNA is TGTGCCAGCTCACCAGCGGCACAGGGTAGCAATGAGCAGTTCTTC. This sequence joins TRBV18 and TRBJ2-1; TRBD1 is a possible D gene (6 bases). Germline loops: CDR1 KGHSH, CDR2 LQKENI. The V end was cut by 2 bases, the J end by 6 bases, with 14 bases between. This CDR3 is built from 15 residues.

The rearrangement joins TRBV7-9 to TRBJ2-5, with D tentatively TRBD2 (6 bases). Germline CDR1 reads SEHNR; CDR2 reads FQNEAQ (reference sequence). This CDR3 is built from 16 residues. Trimming removed 4 bases from V and 2 bases from J, with 17 bases in between. CDR3 DNA: TGTGCCAGCAGCTCCCTGATTGGTAGCGGACAAGAGACCCAGTACTTC. Protein sequence: CASSSLIGSGQETQYF. The full variable domain, rest sourced from reference TRBV7-9 and TRBJ2-5, is DTGVSQNPRHKITKRGQNVTFRCDPISEHNRLYWYRQTLGQGPEFLTYFQNEAQLEKSRLLSDRFSAERPKGSFSTLEIQRTEQGDSAMYLCASSSLIGSGQETQYFGPGTRLLVL.

V gene TRBV5-8 combines with J gene TRBJ1-5; the D gene is possibly TRBD1 (5 bases). CDR3 length: 15 amino acids. With 4 bases removed from V and 6 bases from J, the gap between germline ends came to 17 bases. Germline lookup yields CDR1 SGHTS and CDR2 YDEGEE. CDR3 DNA sequence: TGTGCCAGCAGCCCGCGGGACGGTGAAACTCAGCCCCAGCATTTT. Protein: CASSPRDGETQPQHF.

V gene TRBV19 combines with J gene TRBJ2-1; D gene unclear. From germline, CDR1 is LNHDA and CDR2 SQIVND (reference sequence). Trimming left V 3 bases short and J 3 bases short, with 15 bases between. This CDR3 region has 16 residues. In DNA, the CDR3 is TGTGCCAGTAGTATGAACGAGCGCCTCCTCTACAATGAGCAGTTCTTC. Amino acids: CASSMNERLLYNEQFF.

J is TRBJ1-3 and V is TRBV7-6; 8 bases map to TRBD1. Germline trimming cut 5 bases from V and 1 base from J; bases unmatched to any gene: 7. CDR1 is SGHVS, CDR2 FNYEAQ, per germline. The CDR3 extends over 16 amino acids. The CDR3 loop is CASSLGQGLSGNTIYF. In DNA, the CDR3 is TGTGCCAGCAGCCTAGGACAGGGTCTGTCTGGAAACACCATATATTTT.

The rearrangement uses TRBV29-1 and TRBJ2-5; maybe TRBD2 (7 bases). The CDR3 length is 13 residues. Germline-derived CDR1 and CDR2 are SQVTM and ANQGSEA. CDR3 nucleotides: TGCGCCGCCCAATGGGGGGGGCGAGAGACCCAGTACTTC. Its translation: CAAQWGGRETQYF.

This clone appeared a single time. The V and J genes are TRBV9 and TRBJ2-5, with D unresolved. Trimming took off 0 bases at V and 1 base at J, with 7 bases between the two ends. The CDR3 has 14 residues. Looked up from germline, CDR1 is SGDLS and CDR2 is YYNGEE. CDR3 in amino acids: CASSVGATQETQYF. CDR3 coding DNA: TGTGCCAGCAGCGTAGGCGCCACCCAAGAGACCCAGTACTTC.

The sample holds a few counts of this clone. The chain couples TRBV5-4 to TRBJ1-1; 7 positions match TRBD1. CDR1 and CDR2 from the germline V gene are SGHNT and YYREEE (reference sequence). Trimming removed 4 bases from V and 5 bases from J; junction bases left unmatched: 8. This CDR3 has 14 amino acids. As DNA, the CDR3 is TGTGCCAGCAGCCCCGACAGGGTCGGGACTGAAGCTTTCTTT. Amino acids: CASSPDRVGTEAFF.

The rearrangement joins TRBV7-9 to TRBJ1-1; the match to TRBD1 covers 9 bases. This CDR3 spans 17 amino acids. CDR1 and CDR2 (germline): SEHNR, FQNEAQ (reference sequence). V trimming: 1 base; J trimming: 4 bases; junction bases outside the gene matches: 10. CDR3 nucleotide sequence: TGTGCCAGCAGCTTAGAGAGGCGGACAGGGGCGGGCACTGAAGCTTTCTTT. It specifies CASSLERRTGAGTEAFF.

The gene calls are TRBV5-5 and TRBJ1-5, with D maybe TRBD1 (6 bases). CDR1 SGHKS and CDR2 YYEKEE come from the germline V gene (reference sequence). This CDR3 has 15 residues. The V end was cut by 0 bases, the J end by 7 bases, with 14 bases between. CDR3 sequence: CASSLDFRGDQPQHF. The CDR3 DNA sequence: TGTGCCAGCAGCTTGGACTTCAGGGGCGACCAGCCCCAGCATTTT.

For the CDR3, the DNA is TGTGCCAGCAGCTTGGGCCAGGGTTGGGATTCACCCCTCCACTTT. It translates to CASSLGQGWDSPLHF. The rearrangement joins TRBV5-4 to TRBJ1-6, with a weak D call TRBD1 (5 bases). CDR1 and CDR2 from the germline V gene are SGHNT and YYREEE (reference sequence). There are 15 residues in the CDR3. Trimming pared 0 bases from V and 8 bases from J, leaving 12 bases between.

The chain couples TRBV18 to TRBJ2-1; 11 bases fit TRBD2. Germline CDR1 and CDR2: KGHSH and LQKENI. There are 16 residues in the CDR3. Trimming took 1 base from V and 6 from J; bases not matched to a gene: 5. CDR3: CASSPRLLAGANEQFF. The DNA for the CDR3 is TGTGCCAGCTCACCACGATTACTAGCGGGGGCCAATGAGCAGTTCTTC.

As to this clone: The germline gene is not matched at one end of the junction; a read error may be the cause. The V and J genes are TRBV7-3 and TRBJ2-3; possibly TRBD2 for D (6 bases). Germline CDR1 and CDR2: SGHTA and FQGTGA. The CDR3 contains 15 residues. CDR3 sequence: CASSVTLAGTDTQYF. The CDR3 coding sequence is TGTGCCAGCAGCGTAACCTTAGCGGGCACAGATACGCAGTATTTT.

V gene TRBV14 combines with J gene TRBJ1-6, with 8 nucleotides matching TRBD1. CDR1 and CDR2 from the germline V gene are SGHDN and FVKESK. The CDR3 extends over 16 amino acids. The trim removed 4 bases at V and 1 base at J, leaving 3 bases unmatched. CDR3 region: CASSPTGGSYNSPLHF. The CDR3 coding sequence is TGTGCCAGCAGCCCTACAGGGGGATCCTATAATTCACCCCTCCACTTT. Based on the CDR3 plus reference TRBV14 and TRBJ1-6, the full variable domain is EAGVTQFPSHSVIEKGQTVTLRCDPISGHDNLYWYRRVMGKEIKFLLHFVKESKQDESGMPNNRFLAERTGGTYSTLKVQPAELEDSGVYFCASSPTGGSYNSPLHFGNGTRLTVT.

The chain's CDR3 is CASSLPALVKGTGELFF. The CDR3 DNA sequence: TGTGCCAGCAGCCTACCCGCCCTGGTGAAGGGGACCGGGGAGCTGTTTTTT. This chain uses TRBV7-9 with TRBJ2-2, with D tentatively TRBD1 (5 bases). Trimming pared 5 bases from V and 5 bases from J, leaving 21 bases between. The CDR3 contains 17 residues. CDR1 is SEHNR, CDR2 FQNEAQ, per germline (reference sequence).